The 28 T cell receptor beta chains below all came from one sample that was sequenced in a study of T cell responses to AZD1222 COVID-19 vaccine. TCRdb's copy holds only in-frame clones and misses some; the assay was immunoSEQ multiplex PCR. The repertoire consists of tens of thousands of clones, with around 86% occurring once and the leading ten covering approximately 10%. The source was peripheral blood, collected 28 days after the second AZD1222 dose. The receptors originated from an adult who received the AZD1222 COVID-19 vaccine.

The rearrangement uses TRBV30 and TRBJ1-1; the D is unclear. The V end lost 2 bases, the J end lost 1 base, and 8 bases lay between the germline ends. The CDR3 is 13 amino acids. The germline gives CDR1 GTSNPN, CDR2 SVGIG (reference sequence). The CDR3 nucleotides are TGTGCCTGGAGTTTGAGAAGGAACACTGAAGCTTTCTTT. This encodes CAWSLRRNTEAFF.

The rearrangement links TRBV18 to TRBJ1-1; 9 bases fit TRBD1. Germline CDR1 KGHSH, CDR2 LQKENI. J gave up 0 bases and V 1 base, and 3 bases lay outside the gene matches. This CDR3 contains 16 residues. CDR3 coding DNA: TGTGCCAGCTCACCACGAACAGGGGGCTTGAACACTGAAGCTTTCTTT. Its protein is CASSPRTGGLNTEAFF.

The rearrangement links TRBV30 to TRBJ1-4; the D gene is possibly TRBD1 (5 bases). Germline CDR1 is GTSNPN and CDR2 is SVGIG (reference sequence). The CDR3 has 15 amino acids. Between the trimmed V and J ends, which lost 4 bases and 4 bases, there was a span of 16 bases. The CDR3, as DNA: TGTGCCTGGACCGGTGGGGGGAGGAGTAATGAAAAACTGTTTTTT. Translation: CAWTGGGRSNEKLFF.

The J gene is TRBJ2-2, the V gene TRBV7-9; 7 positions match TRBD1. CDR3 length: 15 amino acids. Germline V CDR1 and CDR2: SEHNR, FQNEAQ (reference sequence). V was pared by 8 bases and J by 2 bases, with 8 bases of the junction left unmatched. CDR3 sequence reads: CASGRGRLNTGELFF. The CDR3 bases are TGTGCCAGCGGAAGGGGGCGGCTTAACACCGGGGAGCTGTTTTTT.

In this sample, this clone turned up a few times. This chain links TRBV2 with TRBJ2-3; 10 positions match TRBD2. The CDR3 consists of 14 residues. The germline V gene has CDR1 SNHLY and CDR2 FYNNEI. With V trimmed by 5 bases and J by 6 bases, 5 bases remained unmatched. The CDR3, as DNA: TGTGCCAGCAGTCGACCGGGACTAGCGGATACGCAGTATTTT. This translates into CASSRPGLADTQYF.

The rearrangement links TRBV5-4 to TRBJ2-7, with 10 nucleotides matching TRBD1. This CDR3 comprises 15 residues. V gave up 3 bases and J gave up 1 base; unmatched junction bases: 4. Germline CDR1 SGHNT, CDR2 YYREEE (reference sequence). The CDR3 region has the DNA TGTGCCAGCAGCTCCCGGGACAGGGGTTCCTACGAGCAGTACTTC. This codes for CASSSRDRGSYEQYF.

CDR3 sequence: CAIGTAYSNQPQHF. CDR3 nucleotides: TGTGCCATTGGGACAGCTTATAGCAATCAGCCCCAGCATTTT. This chain links TRBV19 with TRBJ1-5; 7 nucleotides agree with TRBD1. The germline V gene encodes CDR1 LNHDA and CDR2 SQIVND (reference sequence). The CDR3 is made up of 14 amino acids. V shed 10 bases and J 0 bases; nucleotides not matched to a gene: 6.

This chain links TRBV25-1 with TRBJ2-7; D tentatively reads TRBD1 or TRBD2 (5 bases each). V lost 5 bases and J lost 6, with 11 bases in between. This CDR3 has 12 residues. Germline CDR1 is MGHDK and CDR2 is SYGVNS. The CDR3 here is CASSSGRSEQYF. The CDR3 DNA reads TGTGCCAGCAGTTCGGGACGGAGCGAGCAGTACTTC.

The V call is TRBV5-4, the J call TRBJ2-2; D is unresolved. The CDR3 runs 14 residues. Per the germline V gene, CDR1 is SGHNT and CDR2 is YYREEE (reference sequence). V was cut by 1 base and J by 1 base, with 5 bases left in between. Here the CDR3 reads CASSLKLNTGELFF. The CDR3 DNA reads TGTGCCAGCAGCTTGAAGCTGAACACCGGGGAGCTGTTTTTT.

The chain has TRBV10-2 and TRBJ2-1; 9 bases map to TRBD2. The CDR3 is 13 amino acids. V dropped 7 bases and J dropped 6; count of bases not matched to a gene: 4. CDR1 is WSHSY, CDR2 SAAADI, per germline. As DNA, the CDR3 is TGCGCCAGCAAGCCTAGCGGGATCAATGAGCAGTTCTTC. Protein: CASKPSGINEQFF.

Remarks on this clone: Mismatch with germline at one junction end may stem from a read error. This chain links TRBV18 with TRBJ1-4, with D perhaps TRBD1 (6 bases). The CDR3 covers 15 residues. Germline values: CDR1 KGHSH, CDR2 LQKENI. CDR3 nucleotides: TGTGCCAGCTCCCCACAGGGAAAGAAGGGGGAAAAACTGTTTTTT. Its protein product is CASSPQGKKGEKLFF.

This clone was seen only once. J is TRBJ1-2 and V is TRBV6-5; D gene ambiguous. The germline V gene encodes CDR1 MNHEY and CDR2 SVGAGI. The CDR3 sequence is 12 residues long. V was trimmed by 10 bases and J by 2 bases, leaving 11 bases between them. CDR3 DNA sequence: TGTGCCACCGATGAACGGAACTATGGCTACACCTTC. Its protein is CATDERNYGYTF.

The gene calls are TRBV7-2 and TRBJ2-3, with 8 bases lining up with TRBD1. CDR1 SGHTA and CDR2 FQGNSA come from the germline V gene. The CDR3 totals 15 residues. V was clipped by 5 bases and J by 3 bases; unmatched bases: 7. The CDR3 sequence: CASSPTRGQTDTQYF. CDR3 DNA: TGTGCCAGCAGCCCCACCAGGGGGCAGACAGATACGCAGTATTTT.

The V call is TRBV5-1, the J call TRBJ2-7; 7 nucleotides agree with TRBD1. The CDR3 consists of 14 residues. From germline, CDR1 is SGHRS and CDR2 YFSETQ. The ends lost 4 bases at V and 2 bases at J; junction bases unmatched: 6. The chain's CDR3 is CASSLDRRAYEQYF. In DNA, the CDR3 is TGCGCCAGCAGCCTGGACAGGCGGGCCTACGAGCAGTACTTC.

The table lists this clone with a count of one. CDR3 sequence (DNA): TGTGCCAGCAGTTTGGCCTGGAATCAGCCCCAGCATTTT. Protein product: CASSLAWNQPQHF. V is TRBV12-3 or TRBV12-4 and J is TRBJ1-5; no definite D call. The CDR3 covers 13 residues. Trimming removed 3 bases at V and 4 bases at J, with 7 bases between.

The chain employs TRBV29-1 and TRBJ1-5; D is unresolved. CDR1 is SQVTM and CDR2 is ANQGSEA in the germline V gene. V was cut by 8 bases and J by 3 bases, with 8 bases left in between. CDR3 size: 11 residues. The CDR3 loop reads CSTPYNQPQHF. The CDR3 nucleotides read TGCAGCACCCCCTACAATCAGCCCCAGCATTTT.

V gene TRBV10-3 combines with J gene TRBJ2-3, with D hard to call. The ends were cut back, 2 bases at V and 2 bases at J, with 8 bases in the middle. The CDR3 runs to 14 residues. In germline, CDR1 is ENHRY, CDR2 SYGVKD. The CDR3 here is CAISEPLNTDTQYF. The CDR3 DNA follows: TGTGCCATCAGTGAGCCGCTCAACACAGATACGCAGTATTTT.

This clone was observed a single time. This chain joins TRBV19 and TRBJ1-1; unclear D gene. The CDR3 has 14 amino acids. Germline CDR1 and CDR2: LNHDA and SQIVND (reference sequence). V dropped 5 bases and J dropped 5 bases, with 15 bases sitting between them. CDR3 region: CASSPSAVGTEAFF. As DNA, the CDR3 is TGTGCCAGTAGTCCCTCGGCGGTCGGGACTGAAGCTTTCTTT.

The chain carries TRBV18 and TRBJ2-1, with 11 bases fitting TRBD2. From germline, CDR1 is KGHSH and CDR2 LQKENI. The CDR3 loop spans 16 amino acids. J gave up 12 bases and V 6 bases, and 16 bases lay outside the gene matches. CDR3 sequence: CASSLRLAGTSTGQFF. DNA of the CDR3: TGTGCCAGCTCGCTTAGACTAGCGGGGACATCGACCGGGCAGTTCTTC.

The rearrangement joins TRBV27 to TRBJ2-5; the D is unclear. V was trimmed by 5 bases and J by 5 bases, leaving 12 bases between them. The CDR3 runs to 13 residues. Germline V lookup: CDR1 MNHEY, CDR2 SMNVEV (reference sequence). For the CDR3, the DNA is TGTGCCAGCAGTACGGACCTGGCGGAGACCCAGTACTTC. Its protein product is CASSTDLAETQYF.

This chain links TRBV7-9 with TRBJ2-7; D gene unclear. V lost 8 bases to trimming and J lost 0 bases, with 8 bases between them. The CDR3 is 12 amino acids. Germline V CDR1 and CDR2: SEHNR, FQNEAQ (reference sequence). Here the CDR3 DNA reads TGTGCCAGCGGCTCCAGCTCCTACGAGCAGTACTTC. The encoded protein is CASGSSSYEQYF.

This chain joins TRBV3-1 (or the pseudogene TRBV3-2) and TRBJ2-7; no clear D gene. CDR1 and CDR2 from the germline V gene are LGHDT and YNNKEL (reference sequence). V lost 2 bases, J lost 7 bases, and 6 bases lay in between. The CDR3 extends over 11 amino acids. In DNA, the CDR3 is TGTGCCAGCAGCCAACGGCGGGAGCAGTACTTC. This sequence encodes CASSQRREQYF.

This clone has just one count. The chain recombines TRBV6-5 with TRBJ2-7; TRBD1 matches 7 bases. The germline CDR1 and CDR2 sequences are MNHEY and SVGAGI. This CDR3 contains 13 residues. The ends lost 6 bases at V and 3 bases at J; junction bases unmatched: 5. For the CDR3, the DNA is TGTGCCAGCAGGAAAGACAGGGTCTACGAGCAGTACTTC. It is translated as CASRKDRVYEQYF.

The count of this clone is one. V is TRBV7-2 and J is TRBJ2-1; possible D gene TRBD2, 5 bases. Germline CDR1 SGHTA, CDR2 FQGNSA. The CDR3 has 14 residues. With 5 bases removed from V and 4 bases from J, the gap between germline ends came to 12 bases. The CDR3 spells CASSERSGYNEQFF. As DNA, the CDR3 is TGTGCCAGCAGCGAAAGGAGCGGATACAATGAGCAGTTCTTC.

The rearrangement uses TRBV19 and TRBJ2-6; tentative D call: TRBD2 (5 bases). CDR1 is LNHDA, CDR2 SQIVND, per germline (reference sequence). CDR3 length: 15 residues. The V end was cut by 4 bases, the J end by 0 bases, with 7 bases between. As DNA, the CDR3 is TGTGCCAGTAGTAGAGGGTTCTCTGGGGCCAACGTCCTGACTTTC. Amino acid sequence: CASSRGFSGANVLTF.

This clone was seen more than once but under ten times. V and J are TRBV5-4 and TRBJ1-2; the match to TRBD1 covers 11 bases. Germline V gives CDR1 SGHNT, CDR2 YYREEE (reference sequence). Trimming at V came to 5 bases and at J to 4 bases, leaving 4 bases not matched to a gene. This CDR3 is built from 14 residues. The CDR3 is CASSGTGGTYGYTF. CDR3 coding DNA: TGTGCCAGCAGTGGGACAGGGGGGACCTATGGCTACACCTTC.

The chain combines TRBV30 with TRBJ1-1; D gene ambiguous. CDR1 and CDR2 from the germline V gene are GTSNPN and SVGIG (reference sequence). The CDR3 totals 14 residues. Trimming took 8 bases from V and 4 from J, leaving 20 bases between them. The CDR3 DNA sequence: TGTGCCGTAGGCGTGGAGGGAGGAGTCACTGAAGCTTTCTTT. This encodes CAVGVEGGVTEAFF.

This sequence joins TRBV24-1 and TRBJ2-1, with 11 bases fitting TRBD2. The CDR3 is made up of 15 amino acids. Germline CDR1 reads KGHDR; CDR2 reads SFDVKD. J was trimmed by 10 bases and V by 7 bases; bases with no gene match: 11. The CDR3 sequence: CATSYLAGGTEEQFF. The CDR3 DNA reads TGTGCCACCAGCTACCTAGCGGGAGGTACTGAAGAGCAGTTCTTC.